Presented here are 13 T cell receptor beta chains from one specimen sequenced in a study of a mutant IDH1 vaccine in newly diagnosed glioma. Profiled with immunoSEQ multiplex PCR; TCRdb holds only in-frame clones, not every one. The sample records 60,000 to 75,000 clones, around 84% being singletons. These receptors are not linked to any known antigen. Time point specified: week 35, safety follow-up. Every single dose of the vaccine, 300 ug of mutant IDH1 20-mer peptide, came with topical imiquimod. The source material was PBMCs, sampled from a glioma patient whose treatment included an IDH1 peptide vaccine. The receptors come from a man younger than 40 with glioma.

The CDR3, as DNA: TGTGCCAGCAGCCTCGGGGCGGTGCAGTTCTTC. Translating it yields CASSLGAVQFF. The chain employs TRBV7-9 and TRBJ2-1; perhaps D is TRBD1 or TRBD2 (5 bases each). The CDR3 loop spans 11 amino acids. Trimming removed 5 bases at V and 12 bases at J, with 11 bases between. Germline V CDR1 and CDR2: SEHNR, FQNEAQ (reference sequence).

The V and J genes are TRBV9 and TRBJ2-1, with a possible D match to TRBD1 (6 bases). Deletions cut 4 bases from V and 5 bases from J, with 10 bases between. The CDR3 covers 13 residues. The germline CDR1 and CDR2 sequences are SGDLS and YYNGEE. The CDR3 here is CASSTRQDNEQFF. CDR3 DNA sequence: TGTGCCAGCAGCACCCGACAGGACAATGAGCAGTTCTTC.

This clone has just one count. The rearrangement joins TRBV5-5 to TRBJ1-6; the D gene is possibly TRBD1 (5 bases). CDR1 is SGHKS and CDR2 is YYEKEE in the germline V gene (reference sequence). Trimming stripped 5 bases from V and 8 bases from J, with 17 bases between. This CDR3 spans 15 amino acids. The CDR3 loop is CASSPIGGLHSPLHF. Here the CDR3 DNA reads TGTGCCAGCAGTCCAATCGGGGGTTTGCATTCACCCCTCCACTTT.

There are a few counts of this clone. This chain links TRBV25-1 with TRBJ1-5; a possible D gene is TRBD1 (6 bases). The CDR3 spans 14 residues. V was cut by 3 bases and J by 2 bases, with 8 bases left in between. Germline V gives CDR1 MGHDK, CDR2 SYGVNS. The DNA of the CDR3 is TGTGCCAGCAGTGACAGGGGTGGCAATCAGCCCCAGCATTTT. As protein: CASSDRGGNQPQHF.

The V gene is TRBV28, the J gene TRBJ1-4; TRBD1 aligns across 8 bases. Germline trimming cut 4 bases from V and 8 bases from J; bases unmatched to any gene: 6. Germline assignment: CDR1 MDHEN and CDR2 SYDVKM. The length of the CDR3 is 14 residues. The CDR3 nucleotides read TGTGCCAGCAGTTCGACAGGGGCTGGGGAAAAACTGTTTTTT. It is translated as CASSSTGAGEKLFF.

This clone turned up a few times. V is TRBV2 and J is TRBJ1-5; perhaps TRBD1 as D (5 bases). Trimming pared 3 bases from V and 6 bases from J, leaving 15 bases between. This CDR3 region has 15 residues. The V gene's germline CDR1 is SNHLY and CDR2 FYNNEI. The CDR3 is CASSDPRERGQPQHF. As DNA, the CDR3 is TGTGCCAGCAGTGACCCCAGGGAGCGGGGTCAGCCCCAGCATTTT. Supplemented by reference TRBV2 and TRBJ1-5, the full variable domain reads EPEVTQTPSHQVTQMGQEVILRCVPISNHLYFYWYRQILGQKVEFLVSFYNNEISEKSEIFDDQFSVERPDGSNFTLKIRSTKLEDSAMYFCASSDPRERGQPQHFGDGTRLSIL.

The chain recombines TRBV19 with TRBJ2-7, with 10 bases fitting TRBD1. This CDR3 is 14 amino acids long. Germline V gene sequence: CDR1 LNHDA, CDR2 SQIVND (reference sequence). V trimming: 6 bases; J trimming: 3 bases; junction bases outside the gene matches: 5. In nucleotides, the CDR3 is TGTGCCAGTAGCGGACAGGGGGGAGACTACGAGCAGTACTTC. Encoded protein: CASSGQGGDYEQYF.

This clone appeared a single time. V is TRBV7-9 and J is TRBJ2-7; possible D gene TRBD2, 6 bases. CDR1 is SEHNR, CDR2 FQNEAQ, per germline (reference sequence). Trimming left V 5 bases short and J 3 bases short, with 8 bases between. The CDR3 runs 12 residues. In DNA form, the CDR3 reads TGTGCCAGCAGCATTAGCGGCTACGAGCAGTACTTC. This gives the protein CASSISGYEQYF.

The V gene is TRBV15, the J gene TRBJ2-7, with D unresolved. The germline V gene encodes CDR1 LNHNV and CDR2 YYDKDF (reference sequence). The CDR3 has 13 residues. V lost 0 bases and J 3 bases, leaving 6 bases between the germline ends. The CDR3 here is CATSRDHSYEQYF. The CDR3 DNA reads TGTGCCACCAGCAGAGATCACAGCTACGAGCAGTACTTC.

The chain joins TRBV5-4 to TRBJ1-1; the D is unclear. Germline lookup yields CDR1 SGHNT and CDR2 YYREEE (reference sequence). Trimming took off 0 bases at V and 3 bases at J, with 6 bases between the two ends. This CDR3 spans 13 amino acids. The CDR3 loop is CASSLDWDTEAFF. The CDR3 DNA reads as TGTGCCAGCAGCTTGGACTGGGACACTGAAGCTTTCTTT.

CDR3 residues: CASSLEWNTDTQYF. The CDR3 DNA follows: TGTGCCAGCAGTTTAGAATGGAACACAGATACGCAGTATTTT. The rearrangement joins TRBV27 to TRBJ2-3; no reliable D call. The CDR3 covers 14 residues. Germline V gene data show CDR1 as MNHEY and CDR2 as SMNVEV (reference sequence). V shed 2 bases and J shed 2 bases, with 8 bases lying between them.

This chain connects TRBV4-3 to TRBJ1-2, with 7 bases matching TRBD1. Trimming cost V 2 bases and J 3 bases; bases outside gene matches: 12. Germline-derived CDR1 and CDR2 are LGHNA and YSLEER. The CDR3 sequence is 17 residues long. CDR3 sequence: CASSQLLPGQTYYGYTF. The CDR3 DNA is TGCGCCAGCAGCCAACTACTCCCGGGACAGACATACTATGGCTACACCTTC.

The V gene is TRBV5-1, the J gene TRBJ2-7, with unresolved D. The V end lost 3 bases, the J end lost 4 bases, and 17 bases lay between the germline ends. There are 15 residues in the CDR3. CDR1 and CDR2 from the germline V gene are SGHRS and YFSETQ. The CDR3 spells CASSYGFGTKYEQYF. The CDR3 nucleotides are TGCGCCAGCAGCTACGGTTTTGGCACTAAATACGAGCAGTACTTC.